These 5 T cell receptor beta chains were all obtained from the same sample, sequenced in a study of T cells in Graves' hyperthyroidism and ophthalmopathy. Amplification yielded TCR beta CDR3 regions, with RNA transcripts as the source. Initially, a first-round RT-PCR of the TCR CDR3 employed the HTBI primer set. In TCRdb, the multiplex PCR reads were re-called with MiXCR into one record per CDR3 protein. Of about 360,000 distinct CDR3 sequences detected, roughly an eighth appear once; the ten largest clones hold 9.2%. The sequencing input was blood. All receptors come from a young woman with Graves' hyperthyroidism.

This rearrangement joins TRBV13 to TRBJ1-2, with D unresolved. This CDR3 is built from 16 residues. The germline gives CDR1 PRHDT, CDR2 FYEKMQ (reference sequence). Trimming took off 3 bases at V and 1 base at J, with 15 bases between the two ends. CDR3 coding DNA: TGTGCCAGCAGCTTGGACTTGGGTAGAATTAACTATGGCTACACCTTC. This gives the protein CASSLDLGRINYGYTF.

This clonotype occurred many times. The V call is TRBV6-1, the J call TRBJ2-7; perhaps TRBD1 as D (6 bases). Germline CDR1 reads MNHNS; CDR2 reads SASEGT. Trimming removed 10 bases at V and 0 bases at J, with 13 bases between. This CDR3 is 13 amino acids long. The CDR3 sequence: CAIAVGGSYEQYF. Written as DNA, the CDR3 is TGTGCCATCGCGGTAGGGGGCTCCTACGAGCAGTACTTC.

This clonotype has ten or more counts. The rearrangement uses TRBV6-2 or TRBV6-3 and TRBJ2-1; perhaps TRBD1 as D (6 bases). Per germline, CDR1 MNHEY and CDR2 SVGEGT. CDR3 size: 13 residues. Trimming removed 5 bases from V and 10 bases from J, with 15 bases in between. CDR3 sequence (DNA): TGTGCCAGCAGTCGACAGGCCCTGGGGGAGCAGTTCTTC. Protein: CASSRQALGEQFF.

This clonotype was counted ten times or more. J is TRBJ2-5 and V is TRBV18, with 8 positions matching TRBD1. This CDR3 is 14 amino acids long. Germline V CDR1 and CDR2: KGHSH, LQKENI. Losses at the gene ends were 4 bases for V and 3 bases for J; bases not matched to a gene: 4. DNA of the CDR3: TGTGCCAGCTCACTACCGGACAGGGAAGAGACCCAGTACTTC. Its protein is CASSLPDREETQYF.

This clonotype was seen many times. V gene TRBV12-3 or TRBV12-4 combines with J gene TRBJ2-3; D gene uncertain. The CDR3 loop spans 15 amino acids. The V end lost 2 bases, the J end lost 2 bases, and 11 bases lay between the germline ends. CDR3 DNA sequence: TGTGCCAGCAGTTTATCGGGCAGTCCCACAGATACGCAGTATTTT. Its protein product is CASSLSGSPTDTQYF.